These T cell receptor beta chains were read from a single sample in a study of blood T cell repertoires in COVID-19. Assay used: immunoSEQ multiplex PCR; TCRdb lists only in-frame clones, some missing. Among tens of thousands of clones listed, around nine tenths were seen once. Sequencing was performed on peripheral blood. These receptors originate from a man between 60 and 70 years old with acute or convalescent COVID-19. Each CDR3 is given with its conserved first and last residue. A D gene is named only where the DNA matches it firmly. The size entry is marked missing in some rows and otherwise reads once, few, many or a size class.

d_gene	v_gene	j_gene	abundance	CDR3nt	CDR3aa
TRBD2	TRBV9	TRBJ2-1	NA	TGTGCCAGCACAGGACTAGCGGAACACAATGAGCAGTTCTTC	CASTGLAEHNEQFF
NA	TRBV5-1	TRBJ2-7	many	TGCGCCAGCAGCTTGACCTTGAGTAGCCAGGGCGAGCAGTACTTC	CASSLTLSSQGEQYF
NA	TRBV6-1	TRBJ1-1	NA	TGTGCCAGCAGTGAAGCGCTTCGGAGTAGGAACACTGAAGCTTTCTTT	CASSEALRSRNTEAFF
NA	TRBV11-3	TRBJ1-2	NA	TGTGCCAGCAGCTCTCGTCAGGCTCTCTATGGCTACACCTTC	CASSSRQALYGYTF
TRBD2	TRBV5-8	TRBJ2-3	NA	TGTGCCAGCATCACGGGGGGACTAACAGATACGCAGTATTTT	CASITGGLTDTQYF
TRBD1	TRBV20-1	TRBJ1-2	NA	TGCAGTGCTAATGGACAGGGGCAGTACACCTTC	CSANGQGQYTF
NA	TRBV30	TRBJ1-5	NA	TGTGCCTGGAGTCTGGGGGCCTATAGCAATCAGCCCCAGCATTTT	CAWSLGAYSNQPQHF
NA	TRBV7-8	TRBJ2-1	NA	TGTGCCAGCAGCTTAGAAGCCGGTCGAGAGGGGTTCTTC	CASSLEAGREGFF
TRBD1	TRBV28	TRBJ1-5	NA	TGTGCCAGCAGTTTATTAGGCAGGGGGAATCAGCCCCAGCATTTT	CASSLLGRGNQPQHF
NA	TRBV7-9	TRBJ1-3	NA	TGTGCCAGCAGCTTAGGGCTCTCTGGAAACACCATATATTTT	CASSLGLSGNTIYF
NA	TRBV11-2	TRBJ1-2	NA	TGTGCCAGCAGCTTAACCCTTCAGGATGGCTACACCTTC	CASSLTLQDGYTF
NA	TRBV28	TRBJ2-7	NA	TGTGCCAGCAAAACGGACACAGGGATCGCCGAGCAGTACTTC	CASKTDTGIAEQYF
TRBD2	TRBV4-2	TRBJ2-2	NA	TGTGCCAGCAGCCAAGATGTGGCGGGAGGGCCCGGGGAGCTGTTTTTT	CASSQDVAGGPGELFF
TRBD2	TRBV10-3	TRBJ2-3	NA	TGTGCCATCAAGACTAGCGCCTTTAGCACAGATACGCAGTATTTT	CAIKTSAFSTDTQYF
NA	TRBV6-5	TRBJ1-4	once	TGTGCCAGCAGTTACTCTCCGGTTGCGGGTGAAAAACTGTTTTTT	CASSYSPVAGEKLFF
TRBD1	TRBV2	TRBJ1-2	NA	TGTGCCAGCAGAGCGACAGGGGGGAACTATGGCTACACCTTC	CASRATGGNYGYTF
NA	TRBV2	TRBJ1-1	NA	TGTGCCAGCCCCGGGCGGCAGGGCTCGGGGAACACTGAAGCTTTCTTT	CASPGRQGSGNTEAFF
TRBD2	TRBV3-1/TRBV3-2	TRBJ2-2	once	TGTGCCAGCAGCGGGCGGGAGACCGGGGAGCTGTTTTTT	CASSGRETGELFF
TRBD1	TRBV3-1/TRBV3-2	TRBJ1-1	NA	TGTGCCAGCAGCCAAATGACAGGGGGAACTGAAGCTTTCTTT	CASSQMTGGTEAFF
TRBD1	TRBV7-2	TRBJ1-1	NA	TGTGCCAGCAGCTTCCAGGGGGGATTTCAGGCTTTCTTT	CASSFQGGFQAFF
TRBD1	TRBV30	TRBJ2-3	NA	TGTGCCTGGACAGGGGGATTCCTCACAGATACGCAGTATTTT	CAWTGGFLTDTQYF
NA	TRBV4-1	TRBJ1-6	NA	TGCGCCAGCAGCCGGGGAGGGGATAATTCACCCCTCCACTTT	CASSRGGDNSPLHF
NA	TRBV27	TRBJ1-1	NA	TGTGCCAGCAGACCCAGGGTCGGCATGAACACTGAAGCTTTCTTT	CASRPRVGMNTEAFF
NA	TRBV19	TRBJ2-1	NA	TGTGCCAGTAGTATAGGGACCAAAAGGGGAAGTGAGCAGTTCTTC	CASSIGTKRGSEQFF
NA	TRBV11-3	TRBJ2-1	NA	TGTGCCAGCAGCTTAGATCAGGTCTACAATGAGCAGTTCTTC	CASSLDQVYNEQFF
NA	TRBV5-1	TRBJ1-5	NA	TGCGCCAGCAGCGAGAATAGCAATCAGCCCCAGCATTTT	CASSENSNQPQHF
NA	TRBV11-2	TRBJ1-2	NA	TGTGCCAGCACCCTCGGGGGCTATGGCTACACCTTC	CASTLGGYGYTF
TRBD1	TRBV2	TRBJ2-7	NA	TGTGCCAGCAGGGACCGGGACAGGGGGCACGAGCAGTACTTC	CASRDRDRGHEQYF
TRBD1	TRBV2	TRBJ1-2	NA	TGTGCCAGCTCGCGGGACAGGGTTTTTCGCAGGAAGGAGGGTGGCTACACCTTC	CASSRDRVFRRKEGGYTF
TRBD1	TRBV28	TRBJ1-4	NA	TGTGCCAGCAGTTTGTCTCCGGGACAGGGATATGAAAAACTGTTTTTT	CASSLSPGQGYEKLFF
NA	TRBV9	TRBJ1-3	NA	TGTGCCAGCAGCAGCCCCCGGGACAAAACTGGAAACACCATATATTTT	CASSSPRDKTGNTIYF
TRBD2	TRBV7-9	TRBJ2-7	NA	TGTGCCAGCAGCACCGCGGCGGGGCTAGCGGGAAGGGGAGGGGACGAGCAGTACTTC	CASSTAAGLAGRGGDEQYF
NA	TRBV19	TRBJ2-4	NA	TGTGCCAGTGGCAGGGTAGGATCCAAAAACATTCAGTACTTC	CASGRVGSKNIQYF
NA	TRBV7-9	TRBJ1-1	NA	TGTGCCAGCAGTCTAAGTGTCATGAACACTGAAGCTTTCTTT	CASSLSVMNTEAFF
NA	TRBV2	TRBJ2-3	once	TGTGCCAGCAGTGTAGCTAGAACAGATACGCAGTATTTT	CASSVARTDTQYF
NA	TRBV9	TRBJ1-3	NA	TGTGCCAGCAGCGCACCACCGGGGGGTGGAAACACCATATATTTT	CASSAPPGGGNTIYF
NA	TRBV7-9	TRBJ1-1	NA	TGTGCCAGCAGCTTCGGCACTGAAGCTTTCTTT	CASSFGTEAFF
NA	TRBV28	TRBJ1-1	NA	TGTGCCTGTGACCGGGGGGTGAGGGCTGAAGCTTTCTTT	CACDRGVRAEAFF
TRBD2	TRBV5-1	TRBJ2-5	NA	TGCGCCAGCAGAGCAAGTAGCGGGAGAGGGGAGACCCAGTACTTC	CASRASSGRGETQYF
NA	TRBV19	TRBJ2-7	NA	TGTGCCAGTAGTATGAGATCGTTCCCTTACTACGAGCAGTACTTC	CASSMRSFPYYEQYF
NA	TRBV5-6	TRBJ2-5	NA	TGTGCCAGCAGCTTGAAGAGTGCGGGTGAGACCCAGTACTTC	CASSLKSAGETQYF
NA	TRBV13	TRBJ2-2	NA	TGTGCCAGCAGCTCGGGAGTCACCGGGGAGCTGTTTTTT	CASSSGVTGELFF
NA	TRBV6-7	TRBJ1-4	NA	TGTGCCAGGTCGGCACAGGCAACTAATGAAAAACTGTTTTTT	CARSAQATNEKLFF
NA	TRBV6-4	TRBJ2-7	NA	TGTGCCAGCAGTGAAGAGGCACAGGCGTTCACCTACGAGCAGTACTTC	CASSEEAQAFTYEQYF
NA	TRBV7-8	TRBJ2-1	NA	TGTGCCAGCTCGGGGTGGGATGAGCAGTTCTTC	CASSGWDEQFF
NA	TRBV10-3	TRBJ2-7	NA	TGTGCCATCAGGGAGAACCCACTAGCCTACGAGCAGTACTTC	CAIRENPLAYEQYF
NA	TRBV12-3/TRBV12-4	TRBJ1-1	NA	TGTGCCAGCAGTCGGACAGCTGAAGCTTTCTTT	CASSRTAEAFF
NA	TRBV14	TRBJ1-5	NA	TGTGCCAGCAGCCAATCAGGGGATCAGCCCCAGCATTTT	CASSQSGDQPQHF
NA	TRBV6-5	TRBJ2-7	NA	TGTGCCAGCAGTTATGGCAGGGTTACCGAGCAGTACTTC	CASSYGRVTEQYF
NA	TRBV3-1/TRBV3-2	TRBJ2-1	few	TGTGCCATCTCGGACAGAAAAAACAATGAGCAGTTCTTC	CAISDRKNNEQFF
NA	TRBV5-4	TRBJ1-1	NA	TGTGCCAGCAGCCCTCCCCCACAGGGGAACACTGAAGCTTTCTTT	CASSPPPQGNTEAFF
NA	TRBV5-4	TRBJ1-4	NA	TGTGCCAGCAGCTTCGGAGGAGCTACAACTAATGAAAAACTGTTTTTT	CASSFGGATTNEKLFF
TRBD1	TRBV5-5	TRBJ1-5	NA	TGTGCCAGCAGCTTGGCGACCGGGACAGGTGAAGCAACTAGCAATCAGCCCCAGCATTTT	CASSLATGTGEATSNQPQHF